What follows is one T cell receptor (beta chain) and its context. Antigen: not known. Between the trimmed V and J ends, which lost 6 bases and 7 bases, there was a span of 18 bases. There are 15 residues in the CDR3. Germline lookup yields CDR1 MNHNY and CDR2 SVGAGI (reference sequence). The data are from a study of cytomegalovirus exposure and HLA in healthy donors. Study-level points and caveats: The authors reported that TCR beta sequences could predict HLA-A and HLA-B alleles. These predictions were accurate for most subjects in the first cohort. Sequencing depth roughly uniform across donors was assumed in presence/absence analyses.

With 60 Vbeta and 13 Jbeta primers, the PCR was carried out. Sequencing was performed with immunoSEQ multiplex PCR; in TCRdb, only in-frame clones are kept and a portion is missing. The sample contains hundreds of thousands of clones, roughly 75% of which appear only once. This chain uses TRBV6-6 with TRBJ2-2; the D gene is possibly TRBD2 (6 bases). What was sequenced was PBMCs. This receptor was obtained from a woman younger than 45 in good health and CMV-seronegative. In nucleotides, the CDR3 is TGTGCCAGCAGCCTCCAGGAGGGTTCGGTCGGGGAGCTGTTTTTT. It specifies CASSLQEGSVGELFF.